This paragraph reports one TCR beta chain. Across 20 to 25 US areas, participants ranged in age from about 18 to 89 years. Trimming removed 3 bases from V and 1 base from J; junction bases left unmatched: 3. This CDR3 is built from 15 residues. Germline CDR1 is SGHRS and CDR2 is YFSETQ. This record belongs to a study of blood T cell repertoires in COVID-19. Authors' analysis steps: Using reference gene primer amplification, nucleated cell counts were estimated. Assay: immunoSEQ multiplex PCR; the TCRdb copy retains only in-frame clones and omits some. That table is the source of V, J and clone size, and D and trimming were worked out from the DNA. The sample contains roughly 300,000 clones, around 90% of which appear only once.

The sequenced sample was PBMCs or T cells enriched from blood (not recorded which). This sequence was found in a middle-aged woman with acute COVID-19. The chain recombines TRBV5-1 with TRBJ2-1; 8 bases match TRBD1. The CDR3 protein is CASSSQGASYNEQFF. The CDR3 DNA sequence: TGCGCCAGCAGCTCCCAGGGGGCATCCTACAATGAGCAGTTCTTC.